This TCR beta chain derives from a study of Ad26.COV2.S vaccination and SARS-CoV-2 variants. On the study more broadly: As a participant in COV1001, the donor was in the Ad26.COV2.S trial arm. In the study, Ad26.COV2.S was injected intramuscularly once, or twice 56 days apart.

A remark on this clone: Antigen unknown.

Regarding treatment: some 20 received Ad26.COV2.S at low or high dose, single or two shots; 5 received placebo; per-sample allocation not given. After the first vaccine or placebo injection, samples were drawn on day 63. Whole-study findings and limits: Breadth, reportedly substantial, characterized the spike-specific CD8+ and CD4+ T cell responses after vaccination.

Libraries were prepared by immunoSEQ multiplex PCR; TCRdb keeps only in-frame clonotypes and omits some of them. The sample consists of around 450,000 clones, roughly 87% of them appearing once. This receptor was taken from a person between 18 and 65 years old who received the Ad26.COV2.S COVID-19 vaccine or a placebo. Specimen: peripheral blood, collected in a trial of Ad26.COV2.S vaccine versus placebo.

The CDR3 region is CASSLGFGWDTHQPQHF. CDR3 nucleotide sequence: TGTGCCAGCAGCTTAGGATTTGGTTGGGACACGCATCAGCCCCAGCATTTT. The rearrangement joins TRBV7-2 to TRBJ1-5, with a possible D match to TRBD1 (6 bases). The CDR3 has 17 amino acids. V shed 1 base and J shed 5 bases, with 18 bases lying between them. The germline CDR1 and CDR2 sequences are SGHTA and FQGNSA. The variable domain in full, with the rest retrieved from reference TRBV7-2 and TRBJ1-5, is GAGVSQSPSNKVTEKGKDVELRCDPISGHTALYWYRQSLGQGLEFLIYFQGNSAPDKSGLPSDRFSAERTGGSVSTLTIQRTQQEDSAVYLCASSLGFGWDTHQPQHFGDGTRLSIL.